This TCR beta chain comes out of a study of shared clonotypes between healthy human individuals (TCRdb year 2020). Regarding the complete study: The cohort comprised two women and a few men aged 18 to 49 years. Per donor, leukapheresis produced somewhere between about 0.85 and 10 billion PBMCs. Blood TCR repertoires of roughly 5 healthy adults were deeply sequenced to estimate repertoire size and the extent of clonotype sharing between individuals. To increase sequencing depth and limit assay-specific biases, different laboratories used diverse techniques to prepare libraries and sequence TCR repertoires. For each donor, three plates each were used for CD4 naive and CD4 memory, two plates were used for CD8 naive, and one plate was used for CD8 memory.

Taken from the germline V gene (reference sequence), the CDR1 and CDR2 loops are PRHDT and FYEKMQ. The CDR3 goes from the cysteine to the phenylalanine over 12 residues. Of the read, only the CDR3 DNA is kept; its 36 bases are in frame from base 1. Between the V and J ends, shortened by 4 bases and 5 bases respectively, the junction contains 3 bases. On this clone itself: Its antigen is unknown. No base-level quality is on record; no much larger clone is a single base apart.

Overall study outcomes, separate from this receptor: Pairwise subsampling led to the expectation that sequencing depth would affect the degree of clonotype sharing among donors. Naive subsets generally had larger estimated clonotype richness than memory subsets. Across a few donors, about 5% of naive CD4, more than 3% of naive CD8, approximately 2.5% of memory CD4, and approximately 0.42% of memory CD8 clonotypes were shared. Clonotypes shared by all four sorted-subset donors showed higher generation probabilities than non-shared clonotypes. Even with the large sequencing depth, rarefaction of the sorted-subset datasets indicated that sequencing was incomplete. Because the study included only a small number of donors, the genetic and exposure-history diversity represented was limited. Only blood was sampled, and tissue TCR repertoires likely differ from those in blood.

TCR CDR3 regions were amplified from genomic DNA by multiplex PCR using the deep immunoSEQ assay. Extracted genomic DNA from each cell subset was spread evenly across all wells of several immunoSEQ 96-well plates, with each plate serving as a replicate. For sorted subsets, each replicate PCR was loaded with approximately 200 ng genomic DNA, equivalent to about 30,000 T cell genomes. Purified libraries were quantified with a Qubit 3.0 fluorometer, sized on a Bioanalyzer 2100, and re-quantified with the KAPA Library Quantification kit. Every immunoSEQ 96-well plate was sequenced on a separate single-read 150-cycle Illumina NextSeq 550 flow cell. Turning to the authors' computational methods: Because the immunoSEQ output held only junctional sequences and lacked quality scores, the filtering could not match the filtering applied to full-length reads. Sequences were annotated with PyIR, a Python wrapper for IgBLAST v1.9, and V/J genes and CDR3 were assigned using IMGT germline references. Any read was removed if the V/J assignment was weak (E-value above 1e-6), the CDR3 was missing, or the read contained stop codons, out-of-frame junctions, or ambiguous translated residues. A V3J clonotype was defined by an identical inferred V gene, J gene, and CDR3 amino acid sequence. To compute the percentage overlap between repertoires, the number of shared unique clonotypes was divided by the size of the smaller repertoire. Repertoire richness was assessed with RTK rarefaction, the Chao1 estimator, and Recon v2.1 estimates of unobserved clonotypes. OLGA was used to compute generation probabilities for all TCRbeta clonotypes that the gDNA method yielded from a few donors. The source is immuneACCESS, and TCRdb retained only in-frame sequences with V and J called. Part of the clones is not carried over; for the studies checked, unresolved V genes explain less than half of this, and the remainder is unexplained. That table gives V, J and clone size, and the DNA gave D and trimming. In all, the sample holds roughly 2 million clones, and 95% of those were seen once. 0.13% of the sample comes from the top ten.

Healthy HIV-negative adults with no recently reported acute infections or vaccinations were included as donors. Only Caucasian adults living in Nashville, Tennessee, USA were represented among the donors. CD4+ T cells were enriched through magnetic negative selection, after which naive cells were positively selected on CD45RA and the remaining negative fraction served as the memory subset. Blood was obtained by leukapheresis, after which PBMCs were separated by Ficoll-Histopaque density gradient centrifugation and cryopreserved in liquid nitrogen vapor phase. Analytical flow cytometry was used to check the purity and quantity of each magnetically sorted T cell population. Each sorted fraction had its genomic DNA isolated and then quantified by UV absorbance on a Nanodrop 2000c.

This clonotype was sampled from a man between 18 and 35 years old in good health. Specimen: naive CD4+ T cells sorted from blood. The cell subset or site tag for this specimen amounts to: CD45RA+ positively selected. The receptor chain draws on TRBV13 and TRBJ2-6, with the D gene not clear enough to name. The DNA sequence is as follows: TGTGCCAGCAGCTCCCGGGCCAACGTCCTGACTTTC. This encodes CASSSRANVLTF.